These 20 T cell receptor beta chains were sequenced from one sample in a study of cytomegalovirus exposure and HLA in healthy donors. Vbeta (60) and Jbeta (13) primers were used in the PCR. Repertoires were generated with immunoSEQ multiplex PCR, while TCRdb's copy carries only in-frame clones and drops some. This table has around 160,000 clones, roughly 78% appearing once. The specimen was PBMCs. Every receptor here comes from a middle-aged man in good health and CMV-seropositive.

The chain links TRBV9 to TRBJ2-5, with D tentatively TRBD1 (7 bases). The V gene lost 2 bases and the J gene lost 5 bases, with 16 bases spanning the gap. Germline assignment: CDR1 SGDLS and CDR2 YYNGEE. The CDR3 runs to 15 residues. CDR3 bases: TGTGCCAGCAGCGTGAGACAGGGAGGAGGGGAGACCCAGTACTTC. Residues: CASSVRQGGGETQYF.

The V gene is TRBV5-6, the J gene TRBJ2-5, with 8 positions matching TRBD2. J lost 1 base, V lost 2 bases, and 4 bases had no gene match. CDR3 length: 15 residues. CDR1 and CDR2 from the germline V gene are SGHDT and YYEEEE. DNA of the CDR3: TGTGCCAGCAGCTTCAGCGGGAGCCCCCAAGAGACCCAGTACTTC. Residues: CASSFSGSPQETQYF. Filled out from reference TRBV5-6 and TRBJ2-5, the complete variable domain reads DAGVTQSPTHLIKTRGQQVTLRCSPKSGHDTVSWYQQALGQGPQFIFQYYEEEERQRGNFPDRFSGHQFPNYSSELNVNALLLGDSALYLCASSFSGSPQETQYFGPGTRLLVL.

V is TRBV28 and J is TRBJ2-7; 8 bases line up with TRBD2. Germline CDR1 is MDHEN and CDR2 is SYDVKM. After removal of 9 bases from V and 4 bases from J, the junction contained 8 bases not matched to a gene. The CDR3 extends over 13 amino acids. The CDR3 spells CASQGGGLYEQYF. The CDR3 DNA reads TGTGCCAGTCAAGGCGGGGGGCTATACGAGCAGTACTTC.

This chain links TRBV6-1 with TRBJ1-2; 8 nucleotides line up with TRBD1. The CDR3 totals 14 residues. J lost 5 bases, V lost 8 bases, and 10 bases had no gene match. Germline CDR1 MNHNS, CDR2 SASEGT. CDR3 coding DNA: TGTGCCAGCCGCGCAGGGGGCGTCTATTATGGCTACACCTTC. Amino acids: CASRAGGVYYGYTF.

DNA for the CDR3: TGTGCCAGCAGCCGCTTTAGCGGGGAAGGCTACGAGCAGTACTTC. Its translation is CASSRFSGEGYEQYF. V and J are TRBV7-2 and TRBJ2-7; 8 nucleotides match TRBD2. V trimming: 5 bases; J trimming: 3 bases; junction bases outside the gene matches: 9. Germline V gene lookup returns CDR1 SGHTA and CDR2 FQGNSA. The CDR3 has 15 amino acids. The full variable domain, its missing parts supplied by reference TRBV7-2 and TRBJ2-7, is GAGVSQSPSNKVTEKGKDVELRCDPISGHTALYWYRQSLGQGLEFLIYFQGNSAPDKSGLPSDRFSAERTGGSVSTLTIQRTQQEDSAVYLCASSRFSGEGYEQYFGPGTRLTVT.

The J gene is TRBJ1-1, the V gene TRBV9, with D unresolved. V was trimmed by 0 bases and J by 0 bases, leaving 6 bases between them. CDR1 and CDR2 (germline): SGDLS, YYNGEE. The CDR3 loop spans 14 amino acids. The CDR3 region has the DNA TGTGCCAGCAGCGTAGCGGGAATGAACACTGAAGCTTTCTTT. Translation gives CASSVAGMNTEAFF.

The CDR3 DNA reads as TGTGCCAGCAGTACCCCGACAGGGGGCTCTGGAAACACCATATATTTT. Translation gives CASSTPTGGSGNTIYF. This chain uses TRBV28 with TRBJ1-3, with TRBD1 matching 9 bases. The CDR3 contains 16 residues. Germline trimming cut 5 bases from V and 0 bases from J; bases unmatched to any gene: 5. CDR1 is MDHEN and CDR2 is SYDVKM in the germline V gene.

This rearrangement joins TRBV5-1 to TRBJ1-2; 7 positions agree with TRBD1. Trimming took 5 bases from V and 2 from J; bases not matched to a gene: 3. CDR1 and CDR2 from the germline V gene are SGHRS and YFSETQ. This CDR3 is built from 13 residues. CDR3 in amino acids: CASSEGQNYGYTF. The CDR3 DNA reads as TGCGCCAGCAGTGAGGGACAGAACTATGGCTACACCTTC.

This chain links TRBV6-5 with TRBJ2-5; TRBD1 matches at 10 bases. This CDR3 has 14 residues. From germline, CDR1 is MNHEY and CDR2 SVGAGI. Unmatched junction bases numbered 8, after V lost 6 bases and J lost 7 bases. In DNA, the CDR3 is TGTGCCAGCAGACCCGACAGGGGGCGGGGGACCCAGTACTTC. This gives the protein CASRPDRGRGTQYF.

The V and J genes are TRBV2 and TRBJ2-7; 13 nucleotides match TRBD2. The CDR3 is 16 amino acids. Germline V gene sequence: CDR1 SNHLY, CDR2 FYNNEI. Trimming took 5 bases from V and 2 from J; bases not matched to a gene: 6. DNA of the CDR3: TGTGCCAGCAGTTCCAGCGGGACTAGCGGGGCCTACGAGCAGTACTTC. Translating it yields CASSSSGTSGAYEQYF.

The CDR3 sequence is CASSEASGLNEQYF. The CDR3 DNA sequence: TGTGCCAGCAGTGAAGCGTCCGGTCTAAACGAGCAGTACTTC. The chain recombines TRBV6-1 with TRBJ2-7; D gene ambiguous. Germline CDR1 is MNHNS and CDR2 is SASEGT. V dropped 0 bases and J dropped 5 bases, with 11 bases sitting between them. CDR3 length: 14 amino acids.

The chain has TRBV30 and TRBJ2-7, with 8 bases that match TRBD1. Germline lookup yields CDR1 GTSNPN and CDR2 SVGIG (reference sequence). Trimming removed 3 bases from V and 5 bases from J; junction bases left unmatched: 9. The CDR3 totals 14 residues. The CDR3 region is CAWRKRQGAHEQYF. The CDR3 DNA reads TGTGCCTGGAGAAAACGGCAGGGGGCCCACGAGCAGTACTTC. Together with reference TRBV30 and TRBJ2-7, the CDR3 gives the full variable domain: SQTIHQWPATLVQPVGSPLSLECTVEGTSNPNLYWYRQAAGRGLQLLFYSVGIGQISSEVPQNLSASRPQDRQFILSSKKLLLSDSGFYLCAWRKRQGAHEQYFGPGTRLTVT.

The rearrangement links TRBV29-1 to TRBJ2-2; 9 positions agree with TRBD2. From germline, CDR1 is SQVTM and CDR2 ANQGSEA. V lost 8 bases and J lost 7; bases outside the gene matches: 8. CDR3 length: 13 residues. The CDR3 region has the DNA TGCAGCTGGGGGACTAGCCTCGGCGGGGAGCTGTTTTTT. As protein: CSWGTSLGGELFF.

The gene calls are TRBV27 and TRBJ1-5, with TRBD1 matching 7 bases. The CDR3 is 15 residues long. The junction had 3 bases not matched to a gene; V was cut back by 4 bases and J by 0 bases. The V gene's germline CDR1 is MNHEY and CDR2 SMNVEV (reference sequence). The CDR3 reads CASSWTGYSNQPQHF. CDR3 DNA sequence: TGTGCCAGCAGTTGGACAGGATATAGCAATCAGCCCCAGCATTTT.

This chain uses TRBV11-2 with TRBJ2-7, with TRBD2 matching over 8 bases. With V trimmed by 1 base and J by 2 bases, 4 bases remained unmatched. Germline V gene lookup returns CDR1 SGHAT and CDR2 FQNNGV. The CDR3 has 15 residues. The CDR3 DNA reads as TGTGCCAGCAGCTTAGTGCCGGGAGGGACCTACGAGCAGTACTTC. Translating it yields CASSLVPGGTYEQYF.

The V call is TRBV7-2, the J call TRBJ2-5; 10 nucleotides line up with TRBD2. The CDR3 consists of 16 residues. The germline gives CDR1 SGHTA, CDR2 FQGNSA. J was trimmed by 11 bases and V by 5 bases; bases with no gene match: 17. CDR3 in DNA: TGTGCCAGCAGCCCAGGGCTAGCGGGAGTGGGGTTTGAGCAGTACTTC. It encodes CASSPGLAGVGFEQYF.

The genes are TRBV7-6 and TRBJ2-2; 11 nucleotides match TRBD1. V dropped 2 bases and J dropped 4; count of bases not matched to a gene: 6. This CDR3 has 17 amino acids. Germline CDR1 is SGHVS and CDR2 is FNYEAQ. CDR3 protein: CASSLTTGTGGTGELFF. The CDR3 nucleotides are TGTGCCAGCAGCTTAACGACCGGGACAGGGGGCACCGGGGAGCTGTTTTTT.

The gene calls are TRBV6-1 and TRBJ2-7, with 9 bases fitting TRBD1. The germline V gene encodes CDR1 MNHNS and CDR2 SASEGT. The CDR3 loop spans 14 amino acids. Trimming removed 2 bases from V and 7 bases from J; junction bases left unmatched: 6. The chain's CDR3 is CASSETGGSSEQYF. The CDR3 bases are TGTGCCAGCAGTGAAACAGGGGGCAGTTCTGAGCAGTACTTC.

CDR3 nucleotides: TGCGCCAGCAGTCAATCGGGACAGGGAGATACGCAGTATTTT. Protein product: CASSQSGQGDTQYF. The rearrangement links TRBV23-1 to TRBJ2-3; the match to TRBD1 covers 9 bases. TRBV23-1 counts as an open reading frame of uncertain function. This CDR3 is built from 14 residues. With V trimmed by 0 bases and J by 5 bases, 0 bases remained unmatched.

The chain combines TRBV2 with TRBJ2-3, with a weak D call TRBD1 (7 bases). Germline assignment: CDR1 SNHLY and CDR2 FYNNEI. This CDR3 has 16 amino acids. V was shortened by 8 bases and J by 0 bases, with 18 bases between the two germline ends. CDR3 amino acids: CASGGGIPTSTDTQYF. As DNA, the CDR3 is TGTGCCAGCGGAGGGGGCATTCCAACTAGCACAGATACGCAGTATTTT.